These 23 T cell receptor beta chains share one sample of origin, sequenced in a study of blood T cell repertoires in COVID-19. Assay: immunoSEQ multiplex PCR; the TCRdb copy retains only in-frame clones and omits some. Here the sample spans 320,000 or so clones, approximately 89% being singletons. Sequenced: PBMCs or T cells enriched from blood (not recorded which). The receptor source for this set is a man aged 30 to 45 who had recovered from COVID-19.

This CDR3 is CSVVGRGGYQETQYF. The CDR3 DNA reads as TGCAGCGTTGTGGGGCGGGGGGGATACCAAGAGACCCAGTACTTC. The chain uses TRBV29-1 and TRBJ2-5, with 9 nucleotides matching TRBD2. Germline V lookup: CDR1 SQVTM, CDR2 ANQGSEA. The CDR3 contains 15 residues. Trimming removed 4 bases from V and 0 bases from J; junction bases left unmatched: 6.

The rearrangement links TRBV21-1 to TRBJ2-5; the table calls TRBD1, which could not be checked here. TRBV21-1 is labeled a pseudogene. The CDR3 has 15 residues. DNA for the CDR3: TGTGCCAGCAGCAAGCATCAGGGGCGGCAAGAGACCCAGTACTTC. Translating it yields CASSKHQGRQETQYF.

This chain uses TRBV30 with TRBJ1-2; D remains ambiguous. Germline V gene data show CDR1 as GTSNPN and CDR2 as SVGIG (reference sequence). There are 13 residues in the CDR3. V was pared by 0 bases and J by 4 bases, with 9 bases between. In DNA form, the CDR3 reads TGTGCCTGGAGTGTACCGGGTAGCTATGGCTACACCTTC. Residues: CAWSVPGSYGYTF.

This chain links TRBV7-3 with TRBJ2-2; tentatively, D is TRBD1 (5 bases). The CDR3 runs to 15 residues. Germline loops: CDR1 SGHTA, CDR2 FQGTGA. V was pared by 1 base and J by 4 bases, with 10 bases between. Written as DNA, the CDR3 is TGTGCCAGCAGCTTAAGTCAGGGTTCCACCGGGGAGCTGTTTTTT. This gives the protein CASSLSQGSTGELFF.

The V call is TRBV2, the J call TRBJ2-7, with TRBD1 as a possible D gene (5 bases). This CDR3 has 15 amino acids. Germline CDR1 and CDR2: SNHLY and FYNNEI. V lost 1 base to trimming and J lost 2 bases, with 12 bases between them. The CDR3 sequence: CASSEGLTGPYEQYF. The CDR3 nucleotides read TGTGCCAGCAGTGAAGGCCTCACAGGTCCCTACGAGCAGTACTTC. Combining the CDR3 with reference TRBV2 and TRBJ2-7 gives the whole variable domain EPEVTQTPSHQVTQMGQEVILRCVPISNHLYFYWYRQILGQKVEFLVSFYNNEISEKSEIFDDQFSVERPDGSNFTLKIRSTKLEDSAMYFCASSEGLTGPYEQYFGPGTRLTVT.

The rearrangement uses TRBV9 and TRBJ2-2, with a weak D call TRBD2 (6 bases). Trimming removed 4 bases from V and 1 base from J, with 20 bases in between. This CDR3 is built from 18 residues. Per the germline V gene, CDR1 is SGDLS and CDR2 is YYNGEE. The CDR3 DNA reads as TGTGCCAGCAGCCAACTTTCGACTGGAGGGGTGAACACCGGGGAGCTGTTTTTT. It encodes CASSQLSTGGVNTGELFF.

The chain joins TRBV14 to TRBJ1-1; the match to TRBD1 covers 7 bases. The CDR3 runs 12 residues. The V gene's germline CDR1 is SGHDN and CDR2 FVKESK. Trimming removed 1 base from V and 11 bases from J; junction bases left unmatched: 4. CDR3 DNA sequence: TGTGCCAGCAGCCAAGTGACAGGGAGGGCTTTCTTT. It encodes CASSQVTGRAFF. The variable domain in full, with the rest retrieved from reference TRBV14 and TRBJ1-1, is EAGVTQFPSHSVIEKGQTVTLRCDPISGHDNLYWYRRVMGKEIKFLLHFVKESKQDESGMPNNRFLAERTGGTYSTLKVQPAELEDSGVYFCASSQVTGRAFFGQGTRLTVV.

This sequence joins TRBV7-9 and TRBJ2-5; D might be TRBD2 (5 bases). Germline CDR1 SEHNR, CDR2 FQNEAQ (reference sequence). CDR3 length: 15 amino acids. V lost 5 bases to trimming and J lost 4 bases, with 17 bases between them. The CDR3 sequence: CASSIGDRGSETQYF. The DNA of the CDR3 is TGTGCCAGCAGCATCGGGGATAGAGGTTCAGAGACCCAGTACTTC. Based on the CDR3 plus reference TRBV7-9 and TRBJ2-5, the full variable domain is DTGVSQNPRHKITKRGQNVTFRCDPISEHNRLYWYRQTLGQGPEFLTYFQNEAQLEKSRLLSDRFSAERPKGSFSTLEIQRTEQGDSAMYLCASSIGDRGSETQYFGPGTRLLVL.

This clone was observed once. The V call is TRBV6-2 or TRBV6-3, the J call TRBJ1-5; TRBD1 matches 9 bases. The CDR3 consists of 16 residues. CDR1 and CDR2 from the germline V gene are MNHEY and SVGEGT. Trimming at V came to 5 bases and at J to 0 bases, leaving 5 bases not matched to a gene. CDR3 protein: CASSIQGAVSNQPQHF. The CDR3 nucleotides read TGTGCCAGCAGTATACAGGGGGCGGTTAGCAATCAGCCCCAGCATTTT.

The rearrangement joins TRBV7-9 to TRBJ2-7, with D maybe TRBD2 (6 bases). CDR3 length: 14 residues. The V gene's germline CDR1 is SEHNR and CDR2 FQNEAQ (reference sequence). The V gene lost 1 base and the J gene lost 7 bases, with 14 bases spanning the gap. As DNA, the CDR3 is TGTGCCAGCAGCTTAGGCGGAGGGGCGGGGGAGCAGTACTTC. Its translation is CASSLGGGAGEQYF.

This CDR3 is CSVRDRGVTDTQYF. CDR3 bases: TGCAGCGTTCGGGACAGGGGTGTCACAGATACGCAGTATTTT. The chain combines TRBV29-1 with TRBJ2-3; 10 bases map to TRBD1. V gave up 5 bases and J gave up 2 bases; unmatched junction bases: 4. The CDR3 contains 14 residues. Germline loops: CDR1 SQVTM, CDR2 ANQGSEA.

The chain employs TRBV30 and TRBJ2-7, with D possibly matching TRBD2 (5 bases). The V end lost 0 bases, the J end lost 5 bases, and 11 bases lay between the germline ends. The CDR3 totals 13 residues. Germline V lookup: CDR1 GTSNPN, CDR2 SVGIG (reference sequence). This CDR3 reads CAWSVLSGNEQYF. The CDR3 DNA is TGTGCCTGGAGTGTACTGTCCGGGAACGAGCAGTACTTC.

In this sample, this clone turned up a few times. This rearrangement joins TRBV18 to TRBJ1-6; 9 bases are a match to TRBD1. Germline V gene data show CDR1 as KGHSH and CDR2 as LQKENI. This CDR3 has 13 amino acids. V lost 4 bases, J lost 9 bases, and 1 base stayed unmatched. The CDR3 DNA reads TGTGCCAGCTCACGGGACAGGGCTTCACCCCTCCACTTT. Translated, it gives CASSRDRASPLHF.

The chain employs TRBV4-2 and TRBJ1-1; maybe TRBD1 (5 bases). The V gene's germline CDR1 is LGHNA and CDR2 YNFKEQ. The CDR3 runs to 16 residues. Trimming cost V 0 bases and J 10 bases, with 21 bases left between them. The chain's CDR3 is CASSQDRPGMGSGAFF. The CDR3 DNA sequence: TGTGCCAGCAGCCAAGATAGGCCAGGGATGGGGTCGGGAGCTTTCTTT.

V gene TRBV5-4 combines with J gene TRBJ2-1; possible D gene TRBD1, 5 bases. This CDR3 contains 15 residues. Trimming left V 4 bases short and J 4 bases short, with 15 bases between. Germline CDR1 SGHNT, CDR2 YYREEE (reference sequence). CDR3 sequence: CASSRRDSHYNEQFF. The CDR3 coding sequence is TGTGCCAGCAGCCGACGAGACAGTCATTACAATGAGCAGTTCTTC.

V gene TRBV5-1 combines with J gene TRBJ2-2; a possible D gene is TRBD1 (5 bases). CDR3 length: 16 residues. Germline CDR1 SGHRS, CDR2 YFSETQ. Trimming pared 5 bases from V and 1 base from J, leaving 15 bases between. CDR3 nucleotide sequence: TGCGCCAGCAGGCTGCAGGGTACGGGGAACACCGGGGAGCTGTTTTTT. Protein product: CASRLQGTGNTGELFF.

The chain has TRBV24-1 and TRBJ1-1; 7 nucleotides align to TRBD1. The CDR3 extends over 13 amino acids. The V and J ends lost 4 bases and 8 bases, in that order; junction bases with no gene match: 6. Germline V gene sequence: CDR1 KGHDR, CDR2 SFDVKD. The CDR3 sequence: CATSETGTEEAFF. The CDR3 bases are TGTGCCACCAGTGAAACCGGGACAGAAGAAGCTTTCTTT.

The V and J genes are TRBV2 and TRBJ1-5; 10 bases are shared with TRBD1. The germline V gene encodes CDR1 SNHLY and CDR2 FYNNEI. V lost 8 bases, J lost 2 bases, and 9 bases stayed unmatched. This CDR3 contains 16 residues. Here the CDR3 reads CASRDRGSRGNQPQHF. The CDR3, as DNA: TGTGCCAGCCGGGACAGGGGATCCAGGGGCAATCAGCCCCAGCATTTT. Looking up the rest from reference TRBV2 and TRBJ1-5 gives the full variable domain: EPEVTQTPSHQVTQMGQEVILRCVPISNHLYFYWYRQILGQKVEFLVSFYNNEISEKSEIFDDQFSVERPDGSNFTLKIRSTKLEDSAMYFCASRDRGSRGNQPQHFGDGTRLSIL.

J is TRBJ2-3 and V is TRBV27; 8 bases agree with TRBD2. The germline V gene encodes CDR1 MNHEY and CDR2 SMNVEV (reference sequence). The CDR3 contains 16 residues. J gave up 4 bases and V 0 bases, and 6 bases lay outside the gene matches. The CDR3 loop reads CASSLSSSGSPDTQYF. The CDR3 nucleotides are TGTGCCAGCAGTTTATCTTCTAGCGGGTCCCCAGATACGCAGTATTTT.

The chain recombines TRBV7-8 with TRBJ1-2; tentative D call: TRBD1 (5 bases). Trimming took off 1 base at V and 8 bases at J, with 17 bases between the two ends. CDR3 length: 15 residues. Germline values: CDR1 SGHVS, CDR2 FQNEAQ. The chain's CDR3 is CASSLDAGFQGGYTF. The CDR3 coding sequence is TGTGCCAGCAGCTTAGATGCAGGGTTCCAGGGCGGCTACACCTTC.

The chain has TRBV5-1 and TRBJ1-6; 8 bases are a match to TRBD1. The junction had 1 base not matched to a gene; V was cut back by 2 bases and J by 3 bases. Germline values: CDR1 SGHRS, CDR2 YFSETQ. The CDR3 consists of 15 residues. In DNA form, the CDR3 reads TGCGCCAGCAGCTTCGACAGGGGCTATAATTCACCCCTCCACTTT. As protein: CASSFDRGYNSPLHF.

The chain employs TRBV2 and TRBJ1-2; D may be TRBD1 (5 bases). This CDR3 spans 12 amino acids. Germline assignment: CDR1 SNHLY and CDR2 FYNNEI. The germline V and J ends were trimmed by 1 base and 8 bases, with 8 bases remaining between them. CDR3 loop: CASSEGGVGYTF. CDR3 in DNA: TGTGCCAGCAGTGAAGGGGGGGTCGGCTACACCTTC.

This clone was recorded a few times. This chain joins TRBV7-9 and TRBJ2-1, with a weak D call TRBD2 (6 bases). Germline CDR1 is SEHNR and CDR2 is FQNEAQ (reference sequence). The V end lost 4 bases, the J end lost 6 bases, and 13 bases lay between the germline ends. The CDR3 consists of 14 residues. The CDR3 sequence: CASSSGGLINEQFF. In DNA form, the CDR3 reads TGTGCCAGCAGCTCCGGAGGACTAATCAATGAGCAGTTCTTC.